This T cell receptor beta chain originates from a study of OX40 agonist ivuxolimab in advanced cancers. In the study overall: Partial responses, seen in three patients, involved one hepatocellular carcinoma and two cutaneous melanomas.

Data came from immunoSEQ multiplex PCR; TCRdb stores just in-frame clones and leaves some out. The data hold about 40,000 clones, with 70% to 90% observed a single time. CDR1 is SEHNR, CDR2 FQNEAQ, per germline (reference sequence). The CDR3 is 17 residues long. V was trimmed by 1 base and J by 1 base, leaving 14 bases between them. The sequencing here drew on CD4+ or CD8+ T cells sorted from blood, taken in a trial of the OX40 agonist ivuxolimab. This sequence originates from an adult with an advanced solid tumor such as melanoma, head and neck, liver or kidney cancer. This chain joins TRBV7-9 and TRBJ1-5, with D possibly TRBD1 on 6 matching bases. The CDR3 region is CASSLGVGGTSNQPQHF. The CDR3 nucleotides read TGTGCCAGCAGCTTAGGGGTAGGGGGAACGAGCAATCAGCCCCAGCATTTT.